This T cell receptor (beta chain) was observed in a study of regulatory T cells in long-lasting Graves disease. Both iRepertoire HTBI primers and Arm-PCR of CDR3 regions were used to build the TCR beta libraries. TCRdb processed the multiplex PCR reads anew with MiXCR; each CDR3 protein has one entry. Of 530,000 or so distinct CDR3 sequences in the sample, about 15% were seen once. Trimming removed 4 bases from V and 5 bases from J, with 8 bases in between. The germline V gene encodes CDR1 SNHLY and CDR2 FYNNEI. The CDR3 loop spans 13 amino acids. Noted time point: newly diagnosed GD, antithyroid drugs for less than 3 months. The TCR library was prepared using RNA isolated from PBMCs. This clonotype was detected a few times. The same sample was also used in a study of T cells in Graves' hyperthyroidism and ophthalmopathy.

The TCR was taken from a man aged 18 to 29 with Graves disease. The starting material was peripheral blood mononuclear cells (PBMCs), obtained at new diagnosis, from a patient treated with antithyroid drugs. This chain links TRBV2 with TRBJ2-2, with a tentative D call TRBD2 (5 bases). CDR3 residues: CASSATGTGELFF. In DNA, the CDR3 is TGTGCCAGCAGTGCAACGGGAACCGGGGAGCTGTTTTTT.